The clone carrying this T cell receptor (beta chain) was picked up one time. Antigen unknown. The sample comes from a study of T cell responses to AZD1222 COVID-19 vaccine. The study, taken as a whole, reports: Following two doses of AZD1222, Spike-specific TCR breadth and depth rose. Seropositive at baseline were only six AZD1222 recipients.

Generated by immunoSEQ multiplex PCR, the TCRdb table keeps only in-frame clones and is missing some. In the table there are 75,000 to 90,000 clones, around 85% of which are singletons. This CDR3 is 15 amino acids long. The V end was cut by 1 base, the J end by 4 bases, with 11 bases between. Germline V gives CDR1 SGHTA, CDR2 FQGNSA. Doses given second, at about 4 or about 12 weeks, were pooled. This chain uses TRBV7-2 with TRBJ1-3; maybe TRBD1 (5 bases). The input for sequencing was peripheral blood, taken 28 days after the second AZD1222 dose. The TCR was taken from an adult who received the AZD1222 COVID-19 vaccine. CDR3 DNA: TGTGCCAGCAGCTTAGTTTCCGGGACGGGAAACACCATATATTTT. This sequence encodes CASSLVSGTGNTIYF.